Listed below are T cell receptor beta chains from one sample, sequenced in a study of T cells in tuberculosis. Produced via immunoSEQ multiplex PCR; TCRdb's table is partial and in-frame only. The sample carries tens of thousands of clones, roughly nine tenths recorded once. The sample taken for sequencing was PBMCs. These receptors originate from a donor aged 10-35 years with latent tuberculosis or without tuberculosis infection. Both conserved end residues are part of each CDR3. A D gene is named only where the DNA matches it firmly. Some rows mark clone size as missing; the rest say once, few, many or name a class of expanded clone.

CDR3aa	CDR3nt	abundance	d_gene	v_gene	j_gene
CACPGTGIGNTEAFF	TGTGCCTGTCCCGGGACAGGGATTGGGAACACTGAAGCTTTCTTT	NA	TRBD1	TRBV30	TRBJ1-1
CASSESPGGTEAFF	TGCGCCAGCAGCGAATCGCCTGGAGGCACTGAAGCTTTCTTT	once	NA	TRBV5-1	TRBJ1-1
CASSVSPGSSYEQYF	TGTGCCAGCAGCGTCTCCCCGGGTAGCTCCTACGAGCAGTACTTC	NA	NA	TRBV9	TRBJ2-7
CASSLGLAGGHNRLEQFF	TGTGCCAGCAGCTTAGGGCTAGCGGGGGGACATAATAGGCTTGAGCAGTTCTTC	once	TRBD2	TRBV7-9	TRBJ2-1
CASSLRAGGPVTQYF	TGTGCCAGCAGCTTAAGGGCGGGGGGGCCGGTGACCCAGTACTTC	NA	TRBD2	TRBV11-2	TRBJ2-5
CASTTSGTSGISSYNEQFF	TGCGCCAGCACGACATCCGGGACTAGCGGGATTAGCTCCTACAATGAGCAGTTCTTC	NA	TRBD2	TRBV5-1	TRBJ2-1
CASSLGAGTSYGYTF	TGTGCCAGCAGTTTAGGTGCCGGGACAAGCTATGGCTACACCTTC	NA	NA	TRBV28	TRBJ1-2
CASGLGGQNSPLHF	TGTGCTAGTGGGTTGGGGGGGCAAAATTCACCCCTCCACTTT	NA	NA	TRBV12-5	TRBJ1-6
CASSYEGGSYEQYF	TGTGCCAGCAGTTATGAAGGGGGCTCCTACGAGCAGTACTTC	NA	NA	TRBV6-5	TRBJ2-7
CASSQSRDRGTGYTF	TGTGCCAGCAGCCAATCCCGGGACAGGGGAACGGGCTACACCTTC	NA	TRBD1	TRBV4-2	TRBJ1-2
CASGPTLGALYSYEQYF	TGTGCTAGTGGTCCTACCTTAGGGGCCCTCTACTCCTACGAGCAGTACTTC	NA	NA	TRBV12-5	TRBJ2-7
CASSQTHSSNQPQHF	TGCGCCAGCAGCCAGACCCACAGTAGCAATCAGCCCCAGCATTTT	NA	NA	TRBV4-1	TRBJ1-5
CASSLGRDSTSVGDGYTF	TGTGCCAGCAGCTTGGGTAGGGACAGCACGTCGGTCGGGGATGGCTACACCTTC	NA	TRBD1	TRBV5-6	TRBJ1-2
CASSTTGDPSYEQYF	TGTGCCAGCAGTACCACAGGGGATCCCTCCTACGAGCAGTACTTC	NA	TRBD1	TRBV28	TRBJ2-7
CASSRDRGQTYEQYF	TGTGCCAGCAGTCGGGACAGGGGACAGACCTACGAGCAGTACTTC	NA	TRBD1	TRBV2	TRBJ2-7
CASSETSGGGEQFF	TGCGCCAGCAGTGAGACTAGCGGGGGGGGTGAGCAGTTCTTC	NA	TRBD2	TRBV10-1	TRBJ2-1
CASSYLLPGGAEQYF	TGTGCCAGCAGCTACTTATTGCCAGGGGGCGCCGAGCAGTACTTC	NA	TRBD1	TRBV7-9	TRBJ2-7
CASSIGQGFYEQYF	TGTGCCAGTAGTATAGGACAGGGTTTCTACGAGCAGTACTTC	few	TRBD1	TRBV19	TRBJ2-7
CASSFMETGELFF	TGTGCCAGCAGTTTTATGGAGACCGGGGAGCTGTTTTTT	NA	NA	TRBV27	TRBJ2-2
CATSRVGGSDTDTQYF	TGTGCCACCAGCAGAGTTGGAGGATCGGATACAGATACGCAGTATTTT	once	NA	TRBV15	TRBJ2-3
CSVVPDREVPIYSNQPQHF	TGCAGCGTTGTACCGGACAGGGAGGTCCCTATATATAGCAATCAGCCCCAGCATTTT	NA	TRBD1	TRBV29-1	TRBJ1-5
CASSLAAGGSYEQYF	TGTGCCAGCAGCTTAGCAGCGGGCGGATCCTACGAGCAGTACTTC	NA	NA	TRBV7-6	TRBJ2-7
CASRNGRGREQFF	TGTGCCAGCAGAAATGGGAGGGGAAGAGAGCAGTTCTTC	once	TRBD2	TRBV5-4	TRBJ2-1
CAISEVAGDYNEQFF	TGTGCCATCAGTGAAGTAGCGGGAGATTACAATGAGCAGTTCTTC	few	TRBD2	TRBV10-3	TRBJ2-1
CASSQDNKKWDRRHTDTQYF	TGCGCCAGCAGCCAAGATAATAAGAAGTGGGACAGACGACACACAGATACGCAGTATTTT	NA	TRBD1	TRBV4-3	TRBJ2-3
CASSIKPGQGAQAFF	TGTGCCAGCAGCATTAAACCGGGACAGGGGGCGCAAGCTTTCTTT	NA	TRBD1	TRBV7-8	TRBJ1-1
CASSLSGLAGGPLLFF	TGTGCCAGCAGTTTGTCGGGACTAGCGGGAGGGCCCCTGCTGTTTTTT	NA	TRBD2	TRBV27	TRBJ2-2
CATGQGPAKLFF	TGTGCCACCGGACAGGGTCCGGCAAAACTGTTTTTT	NA	TRBD1	TRBV19	TRBJ1-4
CASSYGGNTGELFF	TGCGCCAGCAGTTACGGGGGGAACACCGGGGAGCTGTTTTTT	NA	NA	TRBV5-1	TRBJ2-2
CASSLAASYEQYF	TGTGCCAGCAGCTTAGCGGCCAGCTACGAGCAGTACTTC	once	NA	TRBV7-6	TRBJ2-7
CASSLAWQGSNSPLHF	TGTGCCAGCAGCTTAGCGTGGCAGGGTAGTAATTCACCCCTCCACTTT	NA	NA	TRBV7-2	TRBJ1-6
CASTGTGDGYTF	TGTGCCAGCACTGGGACAGGAGATGGCTACACCTTC	NA	TRBD1	TRBV2	TRBJ1-2
CASSSRAGDGELFF	TGTGCCAGCAGCTCCCGAGCGGGGGACGGGGAGCTGTTTTTT	NA	TRBD2	TRBV7-9	TRBJ2-2
CASSLDRGIDGYTF	TGTGCCAGCAGTTTGGACAGGGGGATAGATGGCTACACCTTC	NA	TRBD1	TRBV28	TRBJ1-2
CASSRDREQPQHF	TGTGCCAGCAGCAGAGACAGGGAACAGCCCCAGCATTTT	NA	TRBD1	TRBV13	TRBJ1-5
CASRIQGNTEAFF	TGCGCCAGCAGGATACAGGGGAACACTGAAGCTTTCTTT	NA	NA	TRBV5-1	TRBJ1-1
CASSFDSFYNEQFF	TGTGCCAGCAGCTTCGACAGCTTTTACAATGAGCAGTTCTTC	NA	NA	TRBV7-2	TRBJ2-1
CASSNVGVSGYTF	TGTGCCAGCAGCAATGTAGGGGTCTCTGGCTACACCTTC	NA	NA	TRBV5-4	TRBJ1-2
CASSLSGGRTGELFF	TGTGCCAGCAGCCTTAGCGGGGGGAGGACCGGGGAGCTGTTTTTT	NA	TRBD2	TRBV2	TRBJ2-2
CATSNSGINTGELFF	TGTGCCACCAGCAATAGCGGGATTAACACCGGGGAGCTGTTTTTT	NA	TRBD2	TRBV15	TRBJ2-2
CASSIDLWRPEVNQPQHF	TGTGCCAGTAGTATAGATCTATGGAGGCCGGAAGTAAATCAGCCCCAGCATTTT	NA	NA	TRBV19	TRBJ1-5
CASSPDRASNQPQHF	TGTGCCAGTAGTCCCGACAGGGCCTCGAATCAGCCCCAGCATTTT	NA	TRBD1	TRBV19	TRBJ1-5
CASSLRSRGREQYF	TGTGCCAGCAGCTTGAGATCCAGGGGGCGCGAGCAGTACTTC	NA	TRBD1	TRBV11-2	TRBJ2-7
CASSAGTLSSSPLHF	TGTGCCAGCAGTGCAGGGACACTCTCCTCTTCACCCCTCCACTTT	NA	NA	TRBV28	TRBJ1-6
CASSVAGTGGKTQYF	TGTGCCAGCAGCGTAGCCGGGACAGGGGGCAAGACCCAGTACTTC	NA	TRBD1	TRBV9	TRBJ2-5
CAISESTGGARPQYF	TGTGCCATCAGTGAGTCGACCGGGGGGGCCCGTCCTCAGTACTTC	NA	TRBD2	TRBV10-3	TRBJ2-5
CASSPGTGNEQFF	TGTGCCAGCAGCCCCGGGACAGGCAATGAGCAGTTCTTC	NA	TRBD1	TRBV7-9	TRBJ2-1
CASSPERAHTLNEQFF	TGTGCCAGCAGCCCTGAGCGGGCCCACACCCTCAATGAGCAGTTCTTC	NA	NA	TRBV7-8	TRBJ2-1
CASTTSGTDTQYF	TGTGCCAGCACTACGTCGGGCACAGATACGCAGTATTTT	NA	NA	TRBV14	TRBJ2-3
CASSPIGQESNYGYTF	TGTGCCAGCTCCCCAATAGGACAGGAGTCTAACTATGGCTACACCTTC	once	TRBD1	TRBV18	TRBJ1-2
CASSPGQTNTEAFF	TGTGCCAGTAGCCCGGGACAGACAAACACTGAAGCTTTCTTT	NA	TRBD1	TRBV19	TRBJ1-1
CASSSDRGSRGYTF	TGCGCCAGCAGTTCGGACAGGGGGTCTCGGGGCTACACCTTC	NA	TRBD1	TRBV5-1	TRBJ1-2
CAISESKRQGNGYTF	TGTGCCATCAGTGAGTCGAAGAGACAGGGGAACGGCTACACCTTC	once	TRBD1	TRBV10-3	TRBJ1-2
CASSAQGYEKLFF	TGCGCCAGCAGCGCACAGGGGTACGAAAAACTGTTTTTT	NA	TRBD1	TRBV4-1	TRBJ1-4
CASSERGLAGRAYEQYF	TGTGCCAGCAGTGAGCGGGGACTAGCGGGAAGGGCCTACGAGCAGTACTTC	once	TRBD2	TRBV2	TRBJ2-7